This T cell receptor (beta chain) was observed in a study of blood T cells in healthy people across ages. Using a J-beta primer mix together with a sample-barcoded 5' primer, a second PCR was run for roughly 7 to 12 cycles. One entry per CDR3 protein, called by TCRdb with MiXCR from the 5' RACE reads. Of about 1,400,000 distinct CDR3 sequences in the sample, around 42% were seen once. Trimming cost V 2 bases and J 0 bases, with 10 bases left between them. Per the germline V gene, CDR1 is MGHRA and CDR2 is YSYEKL. The CDR3 is 15 residues long. The sample taken for sequencing was blood. The V and J genes are TRBV4-1 and TRBJ1-1; the D is unclear. This receptor was taken from a woman aged 18-29 years in good health. The CDR3 reads CASSQWPDMNTEAFF. The CDR3 nucleotides are TGCGCCAGCAGCCAATGGCCGGATATGAACACTGAAGCTTTCTTT.